This T cell receptor beta chain was identified in a study of T cell changes during pregnancy in multiple sclerosis. The germline CDR1 and CDR2 sequences are SGHDT and YYEEEE. V lost 3 bases to trimming and J lost 4 bases; unmatched junction nucleotides: 5. This CDR3 has 14 amino acids. TCRdb keeps only in-frame clones here, not all; method: immunoSEQ multiplex PCR. The sample shows about 100,000 clones, just over 90% of them seen only once. This clonotype originated in a female donor with multiple sclerosis, enrolled in a pregnancy study. This specimen was peripheral blood, taken in the second trimester of pregnancy. The V gene is TRBV5-6, the J gene TRBJ1-2; TRBD1 matches at 8 bases. Here the CDR3 reads CASSSYDRGYGYTF. The CDR3 nucleotides read TGTGCCAGCAGCTCTTATGACAGGGGCTATGGCTACACCTTC.